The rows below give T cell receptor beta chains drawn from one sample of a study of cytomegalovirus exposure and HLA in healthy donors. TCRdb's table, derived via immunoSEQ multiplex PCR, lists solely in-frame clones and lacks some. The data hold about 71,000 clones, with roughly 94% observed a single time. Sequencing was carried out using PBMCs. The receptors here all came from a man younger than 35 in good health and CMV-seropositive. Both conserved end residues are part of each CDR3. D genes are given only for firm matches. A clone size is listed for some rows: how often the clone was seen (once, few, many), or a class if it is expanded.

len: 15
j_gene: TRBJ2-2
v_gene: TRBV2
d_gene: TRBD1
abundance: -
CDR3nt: TGTGCCAGCAGTCAAGACAGGGGGGGGACCGGGGAGCTGTTTTTT
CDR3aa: CASSQDRGGTGELFF

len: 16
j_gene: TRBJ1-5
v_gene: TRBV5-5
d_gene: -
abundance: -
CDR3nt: TGTGCCAGCAGCTTGTCCGGACAGCCCCTCAATCAGCCCCAGCATTTT
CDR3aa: CASSLSGQPLNQPQHF

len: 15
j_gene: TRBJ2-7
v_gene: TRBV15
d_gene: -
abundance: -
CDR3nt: TGTGCCACCAGCAGGGACGGTGGGAGCTCCTACGAGCAGTACTTC
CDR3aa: CATSRDGGSSYEQYF

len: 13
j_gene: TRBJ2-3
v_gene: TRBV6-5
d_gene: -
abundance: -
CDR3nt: TGTGCCAGCAGTTATACGGCGACTAGGGCGCAGTATTTT
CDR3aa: CASSYTATRAQYF

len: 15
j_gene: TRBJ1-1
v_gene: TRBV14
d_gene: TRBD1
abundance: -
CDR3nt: TGTGCCAGCAGCCAGGACAGGCGAAGTAACACTGAAGCTTTCTTT
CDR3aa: CASSQDRRSNTEAFF

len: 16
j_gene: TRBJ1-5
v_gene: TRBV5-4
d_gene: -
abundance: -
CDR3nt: TGTGCCAGCAGCTTCGGAGGATCTGGGGGCAGGCAGCCCCAGCATTTT
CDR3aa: CASSFGGSGGRQPQHF

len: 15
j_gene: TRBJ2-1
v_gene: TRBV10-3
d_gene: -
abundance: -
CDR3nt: TGTGCCATCAGTGAGTCTAGGGGGGGGACTAATGAGCAGTTCTTC
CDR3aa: CAISESRGGTNEQFF

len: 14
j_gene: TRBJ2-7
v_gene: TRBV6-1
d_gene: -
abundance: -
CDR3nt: TGTGCCAGCAGTGAGCCACAGGGTGGGTTCGAGCAGTACTTC
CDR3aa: CASSEPQGGFEQYF

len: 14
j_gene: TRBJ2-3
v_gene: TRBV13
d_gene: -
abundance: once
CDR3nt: TGTGCCAGCAGCTCTGGAGGGAGTCCAGATACGCAGTATTTT
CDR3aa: CASSSGGSPDTQYF

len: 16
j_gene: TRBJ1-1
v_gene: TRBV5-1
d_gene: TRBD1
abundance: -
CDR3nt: TGCGCCAGCAGCCCCGGACAGGGGGTTATGAACACTGAAGCTTTCTTT
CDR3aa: CASSPGQGVMNTEAFF

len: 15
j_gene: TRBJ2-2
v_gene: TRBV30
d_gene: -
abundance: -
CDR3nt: TGTGCCTGGAGCTTTCCAGTCCCCAACACCGGGGAGCTGTTTTTT
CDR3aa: CAWSFPVPNTGELFF

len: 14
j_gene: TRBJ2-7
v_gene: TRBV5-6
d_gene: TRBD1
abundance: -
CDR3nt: TGTGCCAGCAGCTTGACAGGGGACTCCTACGAGCAGTACTTC
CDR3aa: CASSLTGDSYEQYF

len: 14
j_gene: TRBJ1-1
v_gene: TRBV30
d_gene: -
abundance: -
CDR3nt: TGTGCCTGGATAAAGAGGGTCCCGAACACTGAAGCTTTCTTT
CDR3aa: CAWIKRVPNTEAFF

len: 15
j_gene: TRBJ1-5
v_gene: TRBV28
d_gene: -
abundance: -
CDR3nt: TGTGCCAGCAGTCCTCCGGGACACCCCGATCAGCCCCAGCATTTT
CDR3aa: CASSPPGHPDQPQHF

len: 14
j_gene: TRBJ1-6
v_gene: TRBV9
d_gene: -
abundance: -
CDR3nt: TGTGCCAGCAGCGGGGGGGGCCTTAATTCACCCCTCCACTTT
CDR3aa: CASSGGGLNSPLHF

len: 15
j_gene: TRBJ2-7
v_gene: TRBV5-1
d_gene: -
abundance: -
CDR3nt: TGCGCCAGCAGCTTTTCCGGGACAAGCGTCTACGAGCAGTACTTC
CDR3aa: CASSFSGTSVYEQYF

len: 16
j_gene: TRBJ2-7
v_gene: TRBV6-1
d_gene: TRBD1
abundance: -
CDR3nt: TGTGCCAGCAGCGAAGGTCGTCCGGGACAGACCTACGAGCAGTACTTC
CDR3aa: CASSEGRPGQTYEQYF

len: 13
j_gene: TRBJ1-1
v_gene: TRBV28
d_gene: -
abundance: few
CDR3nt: TGTGCCAGCAGTTCGACAGTGAACACTGAAGCTTTCTTT
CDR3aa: CASSSTVNTEAFF

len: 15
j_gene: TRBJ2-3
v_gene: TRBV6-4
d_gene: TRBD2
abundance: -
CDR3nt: TGTGCCAGCAGTTCACTAGCGGGAGGAGGGGATACGCAGTATTTT
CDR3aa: CASSSLAGGGDTQYF

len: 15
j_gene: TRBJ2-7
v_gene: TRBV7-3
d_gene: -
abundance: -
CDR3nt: TGTGCCAGCAGTTTAACGGCAGGGGGGTTCTACGAGCAGTACTTC
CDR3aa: CASSLTAGGFYEQYF

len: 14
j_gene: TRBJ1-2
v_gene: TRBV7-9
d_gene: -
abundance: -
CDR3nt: TGTGCCAGCAGCCAGGGTGGGGGAGGCTATGGCTACACCTTC
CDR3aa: CASSQGGGGYGYTF